The sequence of this TCR beta chain was determined in a study of blood T cell repertoires in COVID-19. About the study: Sites across the United States, Italy and Spain contributed samples from acute and convalescent COVID-19. Sources were T cells, B-cell-depleted T cells, or PBMCs; the material itself was cDNA or gDNA.

This clone was picked up a small number of times. V shed 7 bases, J shed 0 bases, and the junction held 2 bases outside the gene matches. Germline V gene lookup returns CDR1 SNHLY and CDR2 FYNNEI. This CDR3 spans 14 amino acids. Seattle's enrolled individuals joined amid active infection and were then monitored longitudinally. The authors' processing: For nucleated cells, counts were estimated from reference gene primer amplification. The table came from immunoSEQ multiplex PCR; TCRdb's copy has only in-frame clones and leaves some out. The V and J calls and clone size were taken over from that table, and D and trimming were inferred from the DNA. The sample records about 200,000 clones, around 83% being singletons.

The genes are TRBV2 and TRBJ1-5, with 8 bases matching TRBD1. This clonotype was obtained from an elderly woman with COVID-19, enrolled during active disease. The sequencing sample was made of peripheral blood. CDR3 region: CASKDRVSNQPQHF. The CDR3, as DNA: TGTGCCAGCAAGGACAGGGTTAGCAATCAGCCCCAGCATTTT. Looking up the rest from reference TRBV2 and TRBJ1-5 gives the full variable domain: EPEVTQTPSHQVTQMGQEVILRCVPISNHLYFYWYRQILGQKVEFLVSFYNNEISEKSEIFDDQFSVERPDGSNFTLKIRSTKLEDSAMYFCASKDRVSNQPQHFGDGTRLSIL.